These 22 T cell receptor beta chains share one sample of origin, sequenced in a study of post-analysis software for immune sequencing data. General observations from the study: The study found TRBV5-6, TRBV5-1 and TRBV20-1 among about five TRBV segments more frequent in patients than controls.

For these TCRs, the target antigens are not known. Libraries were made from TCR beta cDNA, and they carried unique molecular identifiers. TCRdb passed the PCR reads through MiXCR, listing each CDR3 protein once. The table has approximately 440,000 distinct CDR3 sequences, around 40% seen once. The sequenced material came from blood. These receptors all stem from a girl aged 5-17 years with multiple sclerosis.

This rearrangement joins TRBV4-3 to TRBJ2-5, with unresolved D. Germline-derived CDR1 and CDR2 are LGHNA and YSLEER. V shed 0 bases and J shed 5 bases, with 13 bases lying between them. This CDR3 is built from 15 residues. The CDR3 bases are TGCGCCAGCAGCCAAGAGGGTCCAGGTTGGGAGACCCAGTACTTC. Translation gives CASSQEGPGWETQYF.

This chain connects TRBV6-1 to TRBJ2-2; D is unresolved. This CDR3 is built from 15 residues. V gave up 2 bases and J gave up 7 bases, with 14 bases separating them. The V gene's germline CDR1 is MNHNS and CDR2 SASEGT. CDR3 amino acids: CASSESMRNFGELFF. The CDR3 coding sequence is TGTGCCAGCAGTGAATCGATGAGGAATTTCGGGGAGCTGTTTTTT.

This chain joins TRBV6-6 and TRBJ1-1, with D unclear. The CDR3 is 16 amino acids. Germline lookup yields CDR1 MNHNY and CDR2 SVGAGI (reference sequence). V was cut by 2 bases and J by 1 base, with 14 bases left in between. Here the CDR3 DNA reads TGTGCCAGCAGTTACAGTGCGGTTGGATCGAACACTGAAGCTTTCTTT. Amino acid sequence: CASSYSAVGSNTEAFF.

CDR3 nucleotide sequence: TGTGCCAGCAGCACGAAGGACCGTGGGTCCAAAAACATTCAGTACTTC. It encodes CASSTKDRGSKNIQYF. The chain recombines TRBV21-1 with TRBJ2-4. TRBV21-1 is designated a pseudogene. CDR3 size: 16 residues.

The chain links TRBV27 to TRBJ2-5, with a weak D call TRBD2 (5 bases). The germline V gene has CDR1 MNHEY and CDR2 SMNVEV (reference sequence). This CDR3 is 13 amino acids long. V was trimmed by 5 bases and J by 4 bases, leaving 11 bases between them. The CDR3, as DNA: TGTGCCAGCAGTGTTGGAGGTGGAGAGACCCAGTACTTC. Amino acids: CASSVGGGETQYF.

The CDR3 sequence is CSVEGRRGRDRLNTEAFF. The CDR3 DNA reads TGCAGCGTTGAGGGAAGACGGGGCCGGGACAGACTGAACACTGAAGCTTTCTTT. V is TRBV29-1 and J is TRBJ1-1; 7 bases align to TRBD1. The CDR3 contains 18 residues. Germline trimming cut 3 bases from V and 0 bases from J; bases unmatched to any gene: 16. Germline loops: CDR1 SQVTM, CDR2 ANQGSEA.

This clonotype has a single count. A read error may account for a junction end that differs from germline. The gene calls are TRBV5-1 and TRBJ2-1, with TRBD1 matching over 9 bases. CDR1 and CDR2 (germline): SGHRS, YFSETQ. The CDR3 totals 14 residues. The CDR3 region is CANSHDGTGNWQFF. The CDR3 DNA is TGCGCCAACAGCCACGACGGGACAGGGAATTGGCAGTTCTTC.

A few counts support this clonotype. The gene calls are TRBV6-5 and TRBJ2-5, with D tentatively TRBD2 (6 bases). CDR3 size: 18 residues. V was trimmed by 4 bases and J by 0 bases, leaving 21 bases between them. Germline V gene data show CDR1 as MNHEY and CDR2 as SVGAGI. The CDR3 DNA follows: TGTGCCAGCAGTTCCCAACTCCGGGAGCGGTCCCACCAAGAGACCCAGTACTTC. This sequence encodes CASSSQLRERSHQETQYF.

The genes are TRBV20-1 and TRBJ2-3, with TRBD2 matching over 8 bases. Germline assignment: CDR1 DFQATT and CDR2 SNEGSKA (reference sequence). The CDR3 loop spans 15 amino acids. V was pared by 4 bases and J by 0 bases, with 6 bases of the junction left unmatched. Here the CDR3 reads CSATQLAESTDTQYF. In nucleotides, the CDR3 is TGCAGTGCTACTCAACTAGCGGAGAGCACAGATACGCAGTATTTT.

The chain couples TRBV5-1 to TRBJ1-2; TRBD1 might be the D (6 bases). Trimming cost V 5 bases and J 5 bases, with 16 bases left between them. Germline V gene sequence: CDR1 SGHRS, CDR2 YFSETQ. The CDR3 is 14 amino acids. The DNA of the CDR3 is TGCGCCAGCAGGCCCACAGGGACCGCTTATGGCTACACCTTC. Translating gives CASRPTGTAYGYTF. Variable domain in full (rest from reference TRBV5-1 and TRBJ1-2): KAGVTQTPRYLIKTRGQQVTLSCSPISGHRSVSWYQQTPGQGLQFLFEYFSETQRNKGNFPGRFSGRQFSNSRSEMNVSTLELGDSALYLCASRPTGTAYGYTFGSGTRLTVV.

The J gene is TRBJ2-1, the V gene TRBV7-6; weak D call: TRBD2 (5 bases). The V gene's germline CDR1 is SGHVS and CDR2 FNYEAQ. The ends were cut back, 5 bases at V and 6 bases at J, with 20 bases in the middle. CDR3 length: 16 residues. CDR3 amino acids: CASSLQYGGPFNEQFF. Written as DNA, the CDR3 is TGTGCCAGCAGCCTACAATACGGAGGACCTTTCAATGAGCAGTTCTTC.

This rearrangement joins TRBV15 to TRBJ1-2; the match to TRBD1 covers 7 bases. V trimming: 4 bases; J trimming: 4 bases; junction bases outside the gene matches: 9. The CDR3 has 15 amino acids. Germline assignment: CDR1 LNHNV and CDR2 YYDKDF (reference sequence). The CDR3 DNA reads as TGTGCCACCAGCACCGACAGGGTAGCGGGCTATGGCTACACCTTC. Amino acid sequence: CATSTDRVAGYGYTF.

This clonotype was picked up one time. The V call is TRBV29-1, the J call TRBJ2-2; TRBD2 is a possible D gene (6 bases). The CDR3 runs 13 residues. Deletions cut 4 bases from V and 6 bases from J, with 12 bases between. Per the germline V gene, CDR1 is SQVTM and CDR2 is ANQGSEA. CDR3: CSVGWREAGELFF. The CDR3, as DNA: TGCAGCGTTGGTTGGAGGGAAGCCGGGGAGCTGTTTTTT.

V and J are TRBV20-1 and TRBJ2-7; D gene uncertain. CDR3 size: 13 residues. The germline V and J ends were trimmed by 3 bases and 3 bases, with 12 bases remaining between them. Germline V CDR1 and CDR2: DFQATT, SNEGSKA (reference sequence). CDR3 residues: CSARSEYDYEQYF. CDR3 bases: TGCAGTGCTAGGTCCGAGTACGACTACGAGCAGTACTTC.

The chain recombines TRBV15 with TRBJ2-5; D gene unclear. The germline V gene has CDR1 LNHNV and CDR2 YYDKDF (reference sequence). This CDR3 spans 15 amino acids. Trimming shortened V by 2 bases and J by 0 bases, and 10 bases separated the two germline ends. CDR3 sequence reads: CATSRSAGYQETQYF. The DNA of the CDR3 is TGTGCCACCAGCAGATCCGCTGGATACCAAGAGACCCAGTACTTC.

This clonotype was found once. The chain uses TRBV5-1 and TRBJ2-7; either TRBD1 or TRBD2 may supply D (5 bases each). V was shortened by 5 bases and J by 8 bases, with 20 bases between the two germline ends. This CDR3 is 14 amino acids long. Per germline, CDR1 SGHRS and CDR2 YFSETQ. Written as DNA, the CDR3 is TGCGCCAGCAGGCCCGGGGCTGGTGACCTCCAGCAGTACTTC. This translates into CASRPGAGDLQQYF.

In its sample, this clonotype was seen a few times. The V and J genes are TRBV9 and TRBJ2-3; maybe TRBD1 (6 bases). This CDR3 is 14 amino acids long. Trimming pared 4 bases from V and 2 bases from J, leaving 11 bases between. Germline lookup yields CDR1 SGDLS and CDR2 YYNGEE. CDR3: CASSKQGTTDTQYF. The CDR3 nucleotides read TGTGCCAGCAGCAAACAGGGTACCACAGATACGCAGTATTTT. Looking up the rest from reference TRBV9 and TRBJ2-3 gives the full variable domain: DSGVTQTPKHLITATGQRVTLRCSPRSGDLSVYWYQQSLDQGLQFLIQYYNGEERAKGNILERFSAQQFPDLHSELNLSSLELGDSALYFCASSKQGTTDTQYFGPGTRLTVL.

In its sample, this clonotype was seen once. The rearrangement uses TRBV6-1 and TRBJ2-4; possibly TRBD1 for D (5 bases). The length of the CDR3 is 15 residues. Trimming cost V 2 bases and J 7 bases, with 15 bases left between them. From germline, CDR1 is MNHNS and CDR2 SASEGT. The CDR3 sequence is CASSELKGRYNIQYF. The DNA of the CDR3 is TGTGCCAGCAGTGAACTAAAGGGGCGTTACAACATTCAGTACTTC.

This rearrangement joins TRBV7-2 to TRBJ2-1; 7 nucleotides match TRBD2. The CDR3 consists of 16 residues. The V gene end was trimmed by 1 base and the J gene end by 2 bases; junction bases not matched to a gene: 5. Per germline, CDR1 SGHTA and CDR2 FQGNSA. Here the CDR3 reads CASSLGGGSTYNEQFF. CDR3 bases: TGTGCCAGCAGCTTAGGAGGCGGGAGTACCTACAATGAGCAGTTCTTC.

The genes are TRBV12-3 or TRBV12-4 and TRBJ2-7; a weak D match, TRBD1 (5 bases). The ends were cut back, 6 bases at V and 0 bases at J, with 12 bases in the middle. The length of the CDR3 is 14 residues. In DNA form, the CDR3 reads TGTGCCAGCAGATCACACGACAGCTCCTACGAGCAGTACTTC. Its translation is CASRSHDSSYEQYF.

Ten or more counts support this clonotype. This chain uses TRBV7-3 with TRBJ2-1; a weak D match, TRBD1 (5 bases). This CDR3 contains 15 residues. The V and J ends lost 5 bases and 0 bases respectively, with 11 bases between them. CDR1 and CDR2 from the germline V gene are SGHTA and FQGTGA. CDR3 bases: TGTGCCAGCAGCCCCCAGGGTAGCTCCTACAATGAGCAGTTCTTC. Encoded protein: CASSPQGSSYNEQFF.

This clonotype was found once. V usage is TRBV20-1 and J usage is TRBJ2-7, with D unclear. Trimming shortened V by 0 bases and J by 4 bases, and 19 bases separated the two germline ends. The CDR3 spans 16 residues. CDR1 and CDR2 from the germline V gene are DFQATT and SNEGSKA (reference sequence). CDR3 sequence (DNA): TGCAGTGCTAGAGATTCAGCCAGGACGGTCCCTTACGAGCAGTACTTC. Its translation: CSARDSARTVPYEQYF.